This T cell receptor beta chain was recorded in a study of cytomegalovirus exposure and HLA in healthy donors. The germline V gene has CDR1 SQVTM and CDR2 ANQGSEA. The CDR3 is made up of 13 amino acids. J was trimmed by 5 bases and V by 5 bases; bases with no gene match: 5. The PCR was carried out with 60 Vbeta primers and 13 Jbeta primers. Produced via immunoSEQ multiplex PCR; TCRdb's table is partial and in-frame only. The repertoire holds about 160,000 clones, 75% to 85% seen once, with about 3.5% in the top ten. The receptor comes from a human donor in good health. The chain links TRBV29-1 to TRBJ2-1; TRBD2 matches at 8 bases. Sequenced input: PBMCs. The CDR3 protein is CSVYGAGDNEQFF. The CDR3, as DNA: TGCAGCGTTTACGGAGCGGGAGACAATGAGCAGTTCTTC.